Presented here are 22 T cell receptor beta chains from one specimen sequenced in a study of graft-versus-host responses after intestinal transplantation. These receptors lack a known antigen. Sequencing was performed with immunoSEQ multiplex PCR; in TCRdb, only in-frame clones are kept and a portion is missing. Of 70,000 to 100,000 clones in the sample, roughly nine tenths are singletons; the top ten hold approximately 0.33%. The source material was unstimulated CD4+ T cells sorted from spleen or lymph node cells, sampled before intestinal transplant. Every receptor here comes from a human donor who received an intestinal transplant.

V usage is TRBV7-6 and J usage is TRBJ1-5, with 7 bases aligning to TRBD1. J was trimmed by 6 bases and V by 3 bases; bases with no gene match: 5. The CDR3 sequence is 14 residues long. Germline V gene sequence: CDR1 SGHVS, CDR2 FNYEAQ. CDR3 region: CASSLGQGGQPQHF. The CDR3 DNA sequence: TGTGCCAGCAGCTTGGGCCAGGGGGGTCAGCCCCAGCATTTT.

CDR3 in amino acids: CASRLRTGAAGQPQHF. CDR3 sequence (DNA): TGTGCCAGCCGATTAAGGACAGGGGCCGCAGGTCAGCCCCAGCATTTT. The rearrangement links TRBV28 to TRBJ1-5; 9 bases match TRBD1. Germline V gives CDR1 MDHEN, CDR2 SYDVKM. The V and J ends lost 8 bases and 6 bases, in that order; junction bases with no gene match: 14. The CDR3 consists of 16 residues.

Only one count was recorded for this clone. The chain carries TRBV6-1 and TRBJ1-1; D may be TRBD1 (5 bases). This CDR3 has 14 residues. The germline CDR1 and CDR2 sequences are MNHNS and SASEGT. Trimming took 0 bases from V and 3 from J, leaving 8 bases between them. CDR3 amino acids: CASSEAWGDTEAFF. CDR3 DNA sequence: TGTGCCAGCAGTGAAGCTTGGGGGGACACTGAAGCTTTCTTT.

The chain combines TRBV29-1 with TRBJ2-5; 7 bases map to TRBD2. Trimming took 4 bases from V and 4 from J; bases not matched to a gene: 6. From germline, CDR1 is SQVTM and CDR2 ANQGSEA. The CDR3 is 13 residues long. The CDR3 DNA follows: TGCAGCGTTGCCGGGAGGCTGGGAGAGACCCAGTACTTC. It yields the protein CSVAGRLGETQYF.

The rearrangement joins TRBV14 to TRBJ1-2, with 11 bases lining up with TRBD1. With V trimmed by 5 bases and J by 7 bases, 9 bases remained unmatched. This CDR3 is 15 amino acids long. Germline V lookup: CDR1 SGHDN, CDR2 FVKESK. CDR3 residues: CASSKRTGGAVGYTF. The CDR3 coding sequence is TGTGCCAGCAGCAAACGGACAGGGGGCGCGGTTGGCTACACCTTC.

This chain uses TRBV2 with TRBJ1-1, with 8 bases that match TRBD1. There are 14 residues in the CDR3. V shed 6 bases, J shed 4 bases, and the junction held 7 bases outside the gene matches. Germline CDR1 is SNHLY and CDR2 is FYNNEI. Written as DNA, the CDR3 is TGTGCCAGCAGAGGACAGGGAAGGGGCACTGAAGCTTTCTTT. Its protein is CASRGQGRGTEAFF. Looking up the rest from reference TRBV2 and TRBJ1-1 gives the full variable domain: EPEVTQTPSHQVTQMGQEVILRCVPISNHLYFYWYRQILGQKVEFLVSFYNNEISEKSEIFDDQFSVERPDGSNFTLKIRSTKLEDSAMYFCASRGQGRGTEAFFGQGTRLTVV.

V usage is TRBV7-9 and J usage is TRBJ1-4; 10 bases fit TRBD1. CDR1 is SEHNR, CDR2 FQNEAQ, per germline (reference sequence). This CDR3 region has 17 residues. The ends lost 6 bases at V and 2 bases at J; junction bases unmatched: 9. The DNA for the CDR3 is TGTGCCAGCAGATGGGACAGGGGAGATGTCACTAATGAAAAACTGTTTTTT. It is translated as CASRWDRGDVTNEKLFF.

The count of this clone is one. This chain connects TRBV28 to TRBJ1-4, with D maybe TRBD1 (5 bases). In germline, CDR1 is MDHEN, CDR2 SYDVKM. There are 14 residues in the CDR3. V shed 5 bases and J shed 8 bases, with 15 bases lying between them. Here the CDR3 reads CASSGSGKREKLFF. DNA for the CDR3: TGTGCCAGCAGTGGGTCAGGGAAAAGGGAAAAACTGTTTTTT.

This clone was seen a single time. This chain connects TRBV11-2 to TRBJ1-1; 7 positions match TRBD1. Per germline, CDR1 SGHAT and CDR2 FQNNGV. CDR3 length equals 14 residues. Germline trimming cut 5 bases from V and 1 base from J; bases unmatched to any gene: 4. CDR3 loop: CASSLRQGNTEAFF. The CDR3 DNA reads TGTGCCAGCAGCCTGCGACAGGGGAACACTGAAGCTTTCTTT. The whole variable domain, remainder taken from reference TRBV11-2 and TRBJ1-1, is EAGVAQSPRYKIIEKRQSVAFWCNPISGHATLYWYQQILGQGPKLLIQFQNNGVVDDSQLPKDRFSAERLKGVDSTLKIQPAKLEDSAVYLCASSLRQGNTEAFFGQGTRLTVV.

This chain joins TRBV27 and TRBJ2-7; D perhaps matches TRBD1 (6 bases). This CDR3 has 17 residues. CDR1 MNHEY and CDR2 SMNVEV come from the germline V gene (reference sequence). The ends were cut back, 0 bases at V and 2 bases at J, with 17 bases in the middle. CDR3 region: CASSLSDPSAGAYEQYF. The DNA of the CDR3 is TGTGCCAGCAGTTTATCGGACCCTTCGGCAGGGGCCTACGAGCAGTACTTC.

The V gene is TRBV28, the J gene TRBJ2-7; D is unclear. Germline loops: CDR1 MDHEN, CDR2 SYDVKM. Trimming took off 4 bases at V and 0 bases at J, with 10 bases between the two ends. The CDR3 loop spans 14 amino acids. CDR3 sequence: CASSSPGTSYEQYF. The CDR3 nucleotides are TGTGCCAGCAGTTCACCGGGTACCTCCTACGAGCAGTACTTC.

This clone appeared a few times. The rearrangement uses TRBV28 and TRBJ2-7; 12 nucleotides line up with TRBD1. Looked up from germline, CDR1 is MDHEN and CDR2 is SYDVKM. This CDR3 spans 15 amino acids. After removal of 5 bases from V and 7 bases from J, the junction contained 9 bases not matched to a gene. CDR3 sequence: CASSPDGTGGGEQYF. The CDR3 nucleotides read TGTGCCAGCAGTCCGGACGGGACAGGGGGCGGTGAGCAGTACTTC.

This clone was detected once. The chain couples TRBV4-2 to TRBJ2-1; TRBD2 aligns across 8 bases. This CDR3 contains 19 residues. With 3 bases clipped from V and 0 bases from J, the junction kept 13 bases outside the gene matches. The germline V gene has CDR1 LGHNA and CDR2 YNFKEQ. The CDR3 region has the DNA TGTGCCAGCAGCCACCCTGGGAGCGGGGGAGAAAACTCCTACAATGAGCAGTTCTTC. Its protein product is CASSHPGSGGENSYNEQFF.

This rearrangement joins TRBV7-3 to TRBJ2-1, with 11 bases lining up with TRBD1. V lost 5 bases to trimming and J lost 6 bases; unmatched junction nucleotides: 9. This CDR3 region has 16 residues. Looked up from germline, CDR1 is SGHTA and CDR2 is FQGTGA. DNA for the CDR3: TGTGCCAGCAGCACGCATCGGACAGGGGGCCCCAATGAGCAGTTCTTC. It yields the protein CASSTHRTGGPNEQFF.

V gene TRBV7-2 combines with J gene TRBJ2-3; 9 bases match TRBD1. This CDR3 contains 16 residues. The V and J ends lost 5 bases and 7 bases, in that order; junction bases with no gene match: 13. Germline V gene sequence: CDR1 SGHTA, CDR2 FQGNSA. This chain's CDR3 is CASSPGWDREANTQYF. Here the CDR3 DNA reads TGTGCCAGCAGCCCCGGGTGGGACAGGGAGGCAAATACGCAGTATTTT.

The rearrangement joins TRBV5-6 to TRBJ2-5; D call uncertain. CDR3 size: 15 residues. The V and J ends lost 1 base and 1 base respectively, with 11 bases between them. Germline-derived CDR1 and CDR2 are SGHDT and YYEEEE. DNA for the CDR3: TGTGCCAGCAGCTTGAGGCGGCAACTCCAAGAGACCCAGTACTTC. Its translation is CASSLRRQLQETQYF.

The chain couples TRBV14 to TRBJ2-1; a possible D gene is TRBD2 (5 bases). The germline CDR1 and CDR2 sequences are SGHDN and FVKESK. Trimming pared 1 base from V and 5 bases from J, leaving 18 bases between. This CDR3 spans 17 amino acids. The CDR3 region is CASSQVLKLGVDNEQFF. The CDR3 bases are TGTGCCAGCAGCCAAGTTCTAAAACTAGGCGTTGACAATGAGCAGTTCTTC.

This clone has only a few counts. The chain's CDR3 is CSVDRGLNTGELFF. CDR3 nucleotide sequence: TGCAGCGTTGACAGGGGGCTTAACACCGGGGAGCTGTTTTTT. V usage is TRBV29-1 and J usage is TRBJ2-2; TRBD1 matches at 8 bases. This CDR3 has 14 amino acids. Trimming at V came to 3 bases and at J to 2 bases, leaving 2 bases not matched to a gene. Germline V gene data show CDR1 as SQVTM and CDR2 as ANQGSEA.

The genes are TRBV18 and TRBJ1-1; 9 positions agree with TRBD1. J lost 12 bases, V lost 4 bases, and 3 bases had no gene match. CDR3 size: 11 residues. The germline V gene has CDR1 KGHSH and CDR2 LQKENI. CDR3 sequence reads: CASSQGQGTFF. CDR3 nucleotides: TGTGCCAGCTCACAAGGACAGGGGACTTTCTTT.

This clone appeared a single time. V usage is TRBV7-9 and J usage is TRBJ2-2, with TRBD2 matching over 8 bases. The J segment lost 3 bases and the V segment lost 3 bases, leaving 6 bases of the junction unmatched. The CDR3 extends over 16 amino acids. Germline CDR1 and CDR2: SEHNR and FQNEAQ (reference sequence). DNA for the CDR3: TGTGCCAGCAGCTTCTCGGGAGGGCCCTACACCGGGGAGCTGTTTTTT. Translating gives CASSFSGGPYTGELFF.

The chain joins TRBV15 to TRBJ1-2, with unresolved D. Trimming shortened V by 4 bases and J by 7 bases, and 13 bases separated the two germline ends. CDR3 length: 13 amino acids. Germline V gene sequence: CDR1 LNHNV, CDR2 YYDKDF (reference sequence). DNA for the CDR3: TGTGCCACCAGCACCCCCGGAGGTAGTGGCTACACCTTC. This sequence encodes CATSTPGGSGYTF.

The chain uses TRBV5-1 and TRBJ2-1; D may be TRBD1 (6 bases). The V gene lost 4 bases and the J gene lost 9 bases, with 17 bases spanning the gap. Germline V gene sequence: CDR1 SGHRS, CDR2 YFSETQ. The CDR3 is 14 residues long. Here the CDR3 reads CASSPQTGNSEQFF. The CDR3 nucleotides read TGCGCCAGCAGCCCGCAAACAGGGAATAGTGAGCAGTTCTTC.